Below, 10 T cell receptor beta chains from the same sample are listed, as sequenced in a study of T cells in Graves' hyperthyroidism and ophthalmopathy. TCR beta CDR3 region amplification was performed from RNA transcripts. HTBI primers were employed in a first-round RT-PCR of the TCR CDR3. Using its own MiXCR run on the multiplex PCR reads, TCRdb lists one record per CDR3 protein. The sample gives roughly 580,000 distinct CDR3 sequences, roughly 50% of which show up once; 8.2% is in the top ten. The specimen sequenced was peripheral blood or thyroid tissue (not recorded which). All receptors derive from a woman between 18 and 30 years old with Graves' hyperthyroidism.

This clonotype was counted ten times or more. The chain employs TRBV25-1 and TRBJ2-7; D is possibly TRBD1 (5 bases). Trimming took 9 bases from V and 3 from J, leaving 12 bases between them. The CDR3 runs to 12 residues. The germline CDR1 and CDR2 sequences are MGHDK and SYGVNS. The CDR3: CASKDSYYEQYF. In nucleotides, the CDR3 is TGTGCCAGTAAAGACAGTTACTACGAGCAGTACTTC.

This clonotype showed up just once. This chain connects TRBV7-2 to TRBJ1-5; TRBD1 matches at 9 bases. The junction had 11 bases not matched to a gene; V was cut back by 6 bases and J by 5 bases. Per the germline V gene, CDR1 is SGHTA and CDR2 is FQGNSA. This CDR3 has 16 residues. The CDR3 loop reads CASSAGGTGYHQPQHF. The CDR3 DNA reads TGTGCCAGCAGTGCGGGCGGGACAGGGTATCATCAGCCCCAGCATTTT.

This clonotype was seen only once. The chain has TRBV7-2 and TRBJ2-7; D perhaps matches TRBD2 (6 bases). The CDR3 is 13 residues long. With 0 bases removed from V and 5 bases from J, the gap between germline ends came to 8 bases. Per germline, CDR1 SGHTA and CDR2 FQGNSA. The DNA for the CDR3 is TGTGCCAGCAGCTTAGCTTGGGGGGACGAGCAGTACTTC. It codes for CASSLAWGDEQYF.

The J gene is TRBJ1-2, the V gene TRBV25-1; D possibly corresponds to TRBD1 (6 bases). The CDR3 sequence is 16 residues long. V was clipped by 5 bases and J by 1 base, with 17 bases between them. CDR1 and CDR2 (germline): MGHDK, SYGVNS. The CDR3 spells CASSFKTGVGNYGYTF. CDR3 nucleotide sequence: TGTGCCAGCAGTTTTAAGACAGGCGTGGGTAACTATGGCTACACCTTC.

CDR3: CASRGGRPGEETQYF. CDR3 bases: TGTGCCAGCAGGGGCGGACGGCCAGGCGAAGAGACCCAGTACTTC. The genes are TRBV6-1 and TRBJ2-5; D unresolved. From germline, CDR1 is MNHNS and CDR2 SASEGT. This CDR3 has 15 amino acids. V was cut by 6 bases and J by 3 bases, with 17 bases left in between.

Turning to this clonotype: The CDR3 carries no conserved terminal phenylalanine or tryptophan, so it likely arises from a read error. It is unclear where the CDR3 begins or ends on the DNA, so no DNA is shown, and the CDR3 is as TCRdb lists it. The chain employs TRBV15 and TRBJ1-1; TRBD1 is the table's D call, not checked against the DNA. The CDR3 contains 11 residues when both ends are counted. Germline CDR1 and CDR2: LNHNV and YYDKDF (reference sequence). The CDR3 reads CATTRPGTANY.

The chain couples TRBV2 to TRBJ2-7; unclear D gene. The V gene lost 8 bases and the J gene lost 3 bases, with 8 bases spanning the gap. Germline assignment: CDR1 SNHLY and CDR2 FYNNEI. The CDR3 spans 11 residues. The CDR3 reads CASEVNYEQYF. The CDR3 DNA follows: TGTGCCAGCGAGGTGAACTACGAGCAGTACTTC.

J is TRBJ1-6 and V is TRBV19; D call uncertain. The CDR3 totals 13 residues. Germline V lookup: CDR1 LNHDA, CDR2 SQIVND (reference sequence). V was trimmed by 7 bases and J by 10 bases, leaving 14 bases between them. CDR3 sequence: CASTREKGSPLHF. The CDR3 nucleotides are TGTGCCAGTACCCGGGAAAAAGGATCACCCCTCCACTTT.

The chain uses TRBV10-3 and TRBJ2-5; TRBD1 might be the D (6 bases). Germline CDR1 reads ENHRY; CDR2 reads SYGVKD. The CDR3 runs 15 residues. Trimming stripped 4 bases from V and 5 bases from J, with 17 bases between. In DNA form, the CDR3 reads TGTGCCATCAGTGCTAGGGACATGGGAGCGGAGACCCAGTACTTC. This translates into CAISARDMGAETQYF.

The sample holds many counts of this clonotype. This rearrangement joins TRBV2 to TRBJ1-1, with a possible D match to TRBD1 (6 bases). Trimming pared 4 bases from V and 8 bases from J, leaving 11 bases between. Germline CDR1 and CDR2: SNHLY and FYNNEI. The CDR3 loop spans 12 amino acids. The CDR3 here is CASSVGTTEAFF. DNA for the CDR3: TGTGCCAGCAGTGTCGGGACAACGGAAGCTTTCTTT.